Described below is a single T cell receptor beta chain sequence and its context. Its antigen remains unidentified. This entry comes from a study of T cell responses to AZD1222 COVID-19 vaccine. Study outcomes and limitations: Of the AZD1222 recipients, only five to seven were seropositive at baseline. The sample set comprised mostly white British donors with more females, and clonal diversity was possibly underestimated. Spike as a whole was targeted by vaccine-associated CD4 TCRs, dominant at 160-218 and 743-854. The breadth and depth of Spike-specific TCRs increased once two AZD1222 doses had been given.

The assay was immunoSEQ multiplex PCR, and TCRdb's table has in-frame clones only and misses some. The repertoire holds approximately 170,000 clones, with 85% to 90% as singletons. The CDR3 runs 10 residues. Trimming shortened V by 3 bases and J by 5 bases, and 2 bases separated the two germline ends. Germline-derived CDR1 and CDR2 are MDHEN and SYDVKM. This clonotype was sampled from an adult in good health. The chain carries TRBV28 and TRBJ2-7; D is unclear. The material was peripheral blood, obtained on day 0 of AZD1222 vaccination. CDR3 DNA sequence: TGTGCCAGCAGTTTTAACGAGCAGTACTTC. Residues: CASSFNEQYF. Looking up the rest from reference TRBV28 and TRBJ2-7 gives the full variable domain: DVKVTQSSRYLVKRTGEKVFLECVQDMDHENMFWYRQDPGLGLRLIYFSYDVKMKEKGDIPEGYSVSREKKERFSLILESASTNQTSMYLCASSFNEQYFGPGTRLTVT.